These T cell receptor beta chains were read from a single sample in a study of blood T cell repertoires in COVID-19. The repertoire was sequenced with immunoSEQ multiplex PCR; TCRdb's copy has only in-frame clones and lacks some. The table records 150,000 to 200,000 clones, around 82% of them present only once. What was sequenced was PBMCs or T cells enriched from blood (not recorded which). These TCRs come from a woman in her 50s in a cohort exposed to, infected with or recovered from COVID-19 (not recorded which). The CDR3 runs from the conserved cysteine through the conserved F or W. Fields, in order: clone size, CDR3 length, V gene, J gene, CDR3 protein. The size entry is marked missing in some rows and otherwise reads once, few, many or a size class.

>once|15|TRBV28|TRBJ2-7
CASSLPGRREAEQYF
>.|14|TRBV7-9|TRBJ2-1
CASSGGTSGNEQFF
>.|15|TRBV18|TRBJ2-1
CASSQTRQASHEQFF
>few|16|TRBV5-3|TRBJ1-2
CARSLTGPPRGYGYTF
>few|11|TRBV20-1|TRBJ1-1
CGGAGLTEAFF
>.|15|TRBV30|TRBJ2-3
CAWSASGISTDTQYF
>.|12|TRBV28|TRBJ2-5
CASSQVRETQYF
>few|15|TRBV2|TRBJ2-3
CASTGQTDNTDTQYF
>many|20|TRBV18|TRBJ2-2
CASSLDPRDRGPKNTGELFF
>.|17|TRBV5-4|TRBJ2-1
CASSFYGTGDSHNEQFF
>.|15|TRBV6-6|TRBJ2-7
CASRSPTGTSGEQYF
>.|18|TRBV27|TRBJ1-5
CASSSYIPGDRGGQPQHF
>.|14|TRBV7-2|TRBJ2-7
CASSLVGGHYEQYF
>.|16|TRBV7-2|TRBJ2-3
CASSLEAGISTDTQYF
>.|13|TRBV7-9|TRBJ2-2
CASEPGGTGELFF
>.|16|TRBV28|TRBJ1-1
CASLPGGMVLNTEAFF
>.|17|TRBV30|TRBJ2-1
CAWSVKAGQGLLNEQFF
>.|15|TRBV3-1/TRBV3-2|TRBJ2-6
CASSQGASGANVLTF
>.|14|TRBV29-1|TRBJ2-1
CSGSDRGRYNEQFF
>.|19|TRBV5-1|TRBJ2-1
CASSKLAGAQNPAYNEQFF
>few|16|TRBV30|TRBJ2-2
CAWKDSERPNTGELFF
>.|15|TRBV27|TRBJ1-3
CASSSPKKGENTIYF
>.|16|TRBV7-2|TRBJ2-2
CASSLAAASNTGELFF
>.|14|TRBV6-1|TRBJ2-7
CASSVAGGGYEQYF
>.|15|TRBV5-1|TRBJ2-7
CASSLLAEGSYEQYF
>.|13|TRBV5-4|TRBJ2-5
CASSARGGETQYF
>.|12|TRBV12-3/TRBV12-4|TRBJ1-2
CASSLSRAGYTF
>.|15|TRBV19|TRBJ2-3
CASSTSGSDPDTQYF
>.|13|TRBV10-3|TRBJ2-7
CAISTGGAYEQYF
>.|14|TRBV19|TRBJ1-1
CASRGERENTEAFF
>.|15|TRBV24-1|TRBJ2-3
CATSDPGEDTDTQYF
>few|13|TRBV11-3|TRBJ1-1
CASSLGGNTEAFF
>.|16|TRBV14|TRBJ2-1
CASSQEGAVGLNEQFF
>once|17|TRBV19|TRBJ1-1
CASSIDESGSSNTEAFF
>once|13|TRBV5-4|TRBJ2-5
CASSLSGVETQYF
>.|14|TRBV18|TRBJ1-3
CASSPTGVGNTIYF
>.|17|TRBV5-6|TRBJ1-6
CASSFGTGSSYNSPLHF
>.|14|TRBV27|TRBJ1-1
CASSRGHRNTEAFF
>.|16|TRBV5-4|TRBJ2-3
CASSSRAGGPTDTQYF
>few|14|TRBV15|TRBJ2-5
CATSRGGSQETQYF
>.|13|TRBV3-1/TRBV3-2|TRBJ1-2
CASSRQGAEGYTF